This record covers a single T cell receptor beta chain. The source of the sample is a study of blood T cell repertoires in COVID-19. In the study overall: The origin of the acute and convalescent COVID-19 samples was the United States, Italy and Spain.

Patients in Seattle were enrolled during active infection, then followed longitudinally. This CDR3 has 13 residues. Germline CDR1 LNHDA, CDR2 SQIVND (reference sequence). V lost 1 base to trimming and J lost 4 bases, with 8 bases between them. Only in-frame clones appear in the TCRdb table, and some are missing; sequencing was by immunoSEQ multiplex PCR. The data contain some 310,000 clones, about nine tenths of them seen just once; the ten biggest clones take up roughly 2.9%. Sequencing was performed on peripheral blood. The sequence came from a woman aged 25 to 39 with COVID-19, enrolled during active disease. This chain joins TRBV19 and TRBJ2-7; D perhaps matches TRBD2 (6 bases). CDR3 residues: CASSIAGEYEQYF. The CDR3 DNA is TGTGCCAGTAGTATAGCGGGAGAATACGAGCAGTACTTC.